The rows below give T cell receptor beta chains drawn from one sample of a study of CD8 T cells in ankylosing spondylitis. TCRdb redid the calling of the 5' RACE reads with MiXCR, one entry per CDR3 protein. Of 250,000 to 350,000 distinct CDR3 sequences in the sample, 6.5% to 10% were seen once. The sequenced sample consisted of blood, either unsorted or a sorted T cell fraction (not recorded which). All receptors come from a male donor with ankylosing spondylitis. Both conserved end residues are part of each CDR3. A D gene is named only where the DNA matches it firmly. Size is omitted from some rows. Given values are once, few, many or a class for expanded clones.

len: 14; d_gene: .; v_gene: TRBV29-1; abundance: few; j_gene: TRBJ2-7; CDR3aa: CSVVVASMGYEQYF; CDR3nt: TGCAGCGTTGTTGTGGCTAGCATGGGGTACGAGCAGTACTTC
len: 14; d_gene: .; v_gene: TRBV20-1; abundance: few; j_gene: TRBJ1-1; CDR3aa: CSASRTARSTEAFF; CDR3nt: TGCAGTGCTAGTCGGACAGCCCGGAGCACTGAAGCTTTCTTT
len: 12; d_gene: .; v_gene: TRBV11-2; abundance: .; j_gene: TRBJ1-1; CDR3aa: CASSLAYTEAFF; CDR3nt: TGTGCCAGCAGCTTAGCCTACACTGAAGCTTTCTTT
len: 16; d_gene: TRBD2; v_gene: TRBV11-3; abundance: .; j_gene: TRBJ2-3; CDR3aa: CASSATVAGAADTQYF; CDR3nt: TGTGCCAGCAGCGCAACGGTAGCGGGAGCCGCAGATACGCAGTATTTT
len: 12; d_gene: .; v_gene: TRBV20-1; abundance: many; j_gene: TRBJ2-7; CDR3aa: CSATQVINEQYF; CDR3nt: TGCAGTGCGACTCAGGTTATCAACGAGCAGTACTTC
len: 13; d_gene: .; v_gene: TRBV28; abundance: .; j_gene: TRBJ2-3; CDR3aa: CASSLNWADTQYF; CDR3nt: TGTGCCAGCAGTTTAAATTGGGCAGATACGCAGTATTTT
len: 15; d_gene: TRBD2; v_gene: TRBV20-1; abundance: few; j_gene: TRBJ2-7; CDR3aa: CSATPSGRALGEQYF; CDR3nt: TGCAGTGCTACTCCTAGCGGGAGGGCCTTAGGCGAGCAGTACTTC
len: 15; d_gene: TRBD2; v_gene: TRBV7-9; abundance: few; j_gene: TRBJ2-5; CDR3aa: CASSLPLSGKETQYF; CDR3nt: TGTGCCAGCAGCTTACCCCTGAGCGGGAAAGAGACCCAGTACTTC
len: 14; d_gene: TRBD1; v_gene: TRBV7-9; abundance: .; j_gene: TRBJ2-1; CDR3aa: CASSMDRVFGEQFF; CDR3nt: TGTGCCAGCAGCATGGACAGGGTATTCGGGGAGCAGTTCTTC
len: 16; d_gene: .; v_gene: TRBV12-3/TRBV12-4; abundance: .; j_gene: TRBJ1-3; CDR3aa: CASSLGAAYSGNTIYF; CDR3nt: TGTGCCAGCAGTTTAGGCGCGGCCTACTCTGGAAACACCATATATTTT
len: 13; d_gene: TRBD1; v_gene: TRBV5-6; abundance: few; j_gene: TRBJ1-2; CDR3aa: CASSWDRGGGYTF; CDR3nt: TGTGCCAGCAGCTGGGACAGGGGAGGTGGCTACACCTTC
len: 15; d_gene: TRBD2; v_gene: TRBV4-3; abundance: many; j_gene: TRBJ2-5; CDR3aa: CASSQEGRELETQYF; CDR3nt: TGCGCCAGCAGCCAAGAGGGGCGGGAGTTGGAGACCCAGTACTTC
len: 14; d_gene: .; v_gene: TRBV7-9; abundance: few; j_gene: TRBJ2-1; CDR3aa: CASSLVAGWNEQFF; CDR3nt: TGTGCCAGCAGCTTAGTGGCGGGATGGAATGAGCAGTTCTTC
len: 14; d_gene: .; v_gene: TRBV29-1; abundance: few; j_gene: TRBJ2-2; CDR3aa: CSVGQTANTGELFF; CDR3nt: TGCAGCGTTGGACAGACCGCGAACACCGGGGAGCTGTTTTTT
len: 14; d_gene: .; v_gene: TRBV28; abundance: .; j_gene: TRBJ2-7; CDR3aa: CASSPPTVNYEQYF; CDR3nt: TGTGCCAGCAGTCCCCCGACGGTAAACTACGAGCAGTACTTC
len: 16; d_gene: TRBD2; v_gene: TRBV28; abundance: .; j_gene: TRBJ2-1; CDR3aa: CASSDVGLAGVGEQFF; CDR3nt: TGTGCCAGCAGCGACGTAGGACTAGCGGGAGTCGGTGAGCAGTTCTTC
len: 15; d_gene: .; v_gene: TRBV14; abundance: few; j_gene: TRBJ2-1; CDR3aa: CASSHSAGSYNEQFF; CDR3nt: TGTGCCAGCAGCCACAGCGCGGGCTCCTACAATGAGCAGTTCTTC
len: 10; d_gene: .; v_gene: TRBV20-1; abundance: .; j_gene: TRBJ2-3; CDR3aa: CSVEFDTQYF; CDR3nt: TGCAGTGTTGAATTTGATACGCAGTATTTT